The rows below give T cell receptor beta chains drawn from one sample of a study of control samples from healthy donors and cancer patients. Repertoires were generated with immunoSEQ multiplex PCR, while TCRdb's copy carries only in-frame clones and drops some. Of around 140,000 clones detected, 80% to 95% appear once; the ten largest clones hold less than 6%. Sequenced sample: blood. The receptors derive from a man aged 18 to 29 in good health. The conserved cysteine and the conserved F or W are not part of the CDR3 here.

V,CDR3
TRBV28,ASSLGVMLGANVLT
TRBV30,AWSVGPGGYT
TRBV10-3,AVFLGGPSGYT
TRBV2,ASSPWLGGGGHSPLH
TRBV25-1,ASSPNRGRQF
TRBV28,ASVMSWQGLSEQY
TRBV7-9,ASLNLATDGNTIY
TRBV7-9,ASSLGGTGMGTEAF
TRBV5-1,ASSLADEQF
TRBV28,ASSQPGQTNTEAF
TRBV5-1,ASSHEGTREETQY
TRBV27,ASSSGTGRGYT
TRBV7-2,ASSLAQGQPYGYT
TRBV3-1/TRBV3-2,ASSQGPGWDNEQF
TRBV9,ASSESYKDGDGYT
TRBV27,ASSSWTGNSPLH
TRBV7-8,ASSLAPGNGYT
TRBV10-1,ASSRDRANSPLH
TRBV9,ASSVTAGERTYNEQF
TRBV15,ATSIPRGYNEQF
TRBV19,ASFNRGDGNTIY
TRBV7-2,ASSLIEAHRGNTIY
TRBV5-1,ASSRISGVADTQY
TRBV7-8,ASSLSFRDQETQY
TRBV2,ASSGLFTDTQY
TRBV9,ASSVAGLNTGELF
TRBV4-1,ASSQAGGEQY
TRBV7-6,ASADQETQY
TRBV18,ASSLGRGTGYGYT
TRBV15,ATSRDRPGGYQPQH
TRBV18,ASSLRQDRPTNEKLF
TRBV18,ASSPSGRLRNYEQY
TRBV18,ASSPEGVGSYEQY
TRBV18,ASSTSVGSTEAF
TRBV7-2,ASSLGGREQY
TRBV7-9,ASSRGSGTDTQY
TRBV28,ASTSTGDRGAPGNTIY
TRBV9,ASSARVGSGNTIY
TRBV27,ASTRGGRANYNEQF
TRBV13,ASSSNIPSSYNEQF
TRBV7-8,ATDGVATSTDTQY
TRBV4-2,ASSQGTSGRMLETQY
TRBV7-9,ASSLMVNYGYT
TRBV6-1,ASSEPGQMNTEAF
TRBV11-3,ASSLSFPELS
TRBV6-2/TRBV6-3,ASSDPSGGVSGEQY
TRBV15,ATSGIRKNTEAF
TRBV24-1,ATSDLTGVRGETQY
TRBV5-1,ASSLGGFGTSGRNEQF
TRBV19,ASSMRGTEAF
TRBV4-1,ASSRTPGQLNSPLH
TRBV4-3,ASSQDRAGRGYGYT
TRBV5-1,ASSPMWDPMNTEAF
TRBV5-1,ASSADRVGATQY